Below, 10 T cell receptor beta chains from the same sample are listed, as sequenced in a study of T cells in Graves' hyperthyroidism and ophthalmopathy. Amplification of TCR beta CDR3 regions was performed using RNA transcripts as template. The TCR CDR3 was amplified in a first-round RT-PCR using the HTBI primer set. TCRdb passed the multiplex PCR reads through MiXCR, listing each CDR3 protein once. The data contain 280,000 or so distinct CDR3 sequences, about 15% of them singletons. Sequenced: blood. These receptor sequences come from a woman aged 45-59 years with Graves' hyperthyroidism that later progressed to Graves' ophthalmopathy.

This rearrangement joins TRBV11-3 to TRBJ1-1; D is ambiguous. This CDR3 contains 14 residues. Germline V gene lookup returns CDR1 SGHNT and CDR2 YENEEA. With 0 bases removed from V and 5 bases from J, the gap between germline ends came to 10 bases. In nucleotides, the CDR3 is TGTGCCAGCAGCTTAGATAGGATGCGGACTGAAGCTTTCTTT. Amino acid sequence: CASSLDRMRTEAFF.

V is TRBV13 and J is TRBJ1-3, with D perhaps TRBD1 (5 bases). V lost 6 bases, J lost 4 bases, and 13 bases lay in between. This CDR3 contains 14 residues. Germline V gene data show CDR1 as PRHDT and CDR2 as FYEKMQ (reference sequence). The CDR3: CASSFGGSGNTIYF. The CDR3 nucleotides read TGTGCCAGCAGTTTTGGGGGATCCGGAAACACCATATATTTT.

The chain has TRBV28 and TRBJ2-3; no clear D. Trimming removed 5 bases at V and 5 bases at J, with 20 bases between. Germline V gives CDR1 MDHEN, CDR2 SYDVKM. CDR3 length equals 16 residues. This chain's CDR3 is CASSTPGGRTKDTQYF. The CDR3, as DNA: TGTGCCAGCAGTACCCCGGGCGGACGGACCAAAGATACGCAGTATTTT.

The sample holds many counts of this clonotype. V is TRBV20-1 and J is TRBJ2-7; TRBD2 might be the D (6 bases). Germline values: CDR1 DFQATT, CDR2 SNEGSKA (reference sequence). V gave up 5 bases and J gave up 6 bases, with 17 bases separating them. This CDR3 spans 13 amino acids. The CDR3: CSALAAGPLEQYF. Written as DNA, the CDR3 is TGCAGTGCTTTAGCGGCCGGGCCCCTCGAGCAGTACTTC.

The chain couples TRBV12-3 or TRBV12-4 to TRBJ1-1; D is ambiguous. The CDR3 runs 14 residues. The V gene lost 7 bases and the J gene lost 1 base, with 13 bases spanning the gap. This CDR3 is CASMFGSANTEAFF. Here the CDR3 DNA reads TGTGCCAGCATGTTCGGCTCAGCGAACACTGAAGCTTTCTTT.

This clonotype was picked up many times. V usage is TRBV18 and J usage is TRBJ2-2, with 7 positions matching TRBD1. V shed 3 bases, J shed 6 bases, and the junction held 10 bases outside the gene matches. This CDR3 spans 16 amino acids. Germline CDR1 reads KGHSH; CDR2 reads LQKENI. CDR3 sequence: CASSPQAGTVAGELFF. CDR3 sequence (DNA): TGTGCCAGCTCACCTCAAGCTGGGACAGTGGCCGGGGAGCTGTTTTTT.

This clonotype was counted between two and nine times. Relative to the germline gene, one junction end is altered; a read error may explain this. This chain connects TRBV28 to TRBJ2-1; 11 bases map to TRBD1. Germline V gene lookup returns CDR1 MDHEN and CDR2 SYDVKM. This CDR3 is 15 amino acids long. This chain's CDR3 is CTSSNTGTGGNEQFF. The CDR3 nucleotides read TGTACCAGCAGTAATACCGGGACAGGGGGGAATGAGCAGTTCTTC.

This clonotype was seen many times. CDR3 sequence: CASSPTSGNHNEQFF. The CDR3, as DNA: TGTGCCAGCTCACCTACTAGCGGGAACCACAATGAGCAGTTCTTC. The chain combines TRBV18 with TRBJ2-1, with TRBD2 identical over 10 bases. V dropped 3 bases and J dropped 5; count of bases not matched to a gene: 4. From germline, CDR1 is KGHSH and CDR2 LQKENI. This CDR3 region has 15 residues.

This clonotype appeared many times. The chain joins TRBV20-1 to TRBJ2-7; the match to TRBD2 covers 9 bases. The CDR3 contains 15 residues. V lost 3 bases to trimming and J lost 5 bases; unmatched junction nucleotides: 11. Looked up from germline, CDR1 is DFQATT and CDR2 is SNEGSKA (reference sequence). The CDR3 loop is CSARPNSGRVDEQYF. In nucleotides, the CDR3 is TGCAGTGCTAGGCCCAATAGCGGGAGAGTGGACGAGCAGTACTTC.

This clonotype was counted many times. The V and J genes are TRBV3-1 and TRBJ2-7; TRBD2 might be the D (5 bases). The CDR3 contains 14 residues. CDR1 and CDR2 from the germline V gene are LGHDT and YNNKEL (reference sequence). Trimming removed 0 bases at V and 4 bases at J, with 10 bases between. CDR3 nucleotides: TGTGCCAGCAGCCAAGAAATCGGCGGGTACGAGCAGTACTTC. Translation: CASSQEIGGYEQYF.